This T cell receptor (beta chain) was profiled in a study of blood T cell repertoires in COVID-19. Study information: T cells, B-cell-depleted T cells, or PBMCs provided the cDNA or gDNA that served as material.

Trimming pared 3 bases from V and 5 bases from J, leaving 10 bases between. Per germline, CDR1 MNHEY and CDR2 SMNVEV (reference sequence). CDR3 length: 14 residues. Generated by immunoSEQ multiplex PCR, the TCRdb table keeps only in-frame clones and is missing some. The sample consists of more than 200,000 clones, 75% to 90% of them appearing once. Specimen: peripheral blood. This chain uses TRBV27 with TRBJ1-4; tentative D call: TRBD1 (6 bases). The sequence derives from a woman in her 70s with active or convalescent COVID-19. CDR3 sequence: CASSLPGENEKLFF. Written as DNA, the CDR3 is TGTGCCAGCAGTTTGCCAGGGGAGAATGAAAAACTGTTTTTT.